Shown below are 17 T cell receptor beta chains from a single sample sequenced in a study of T cells in Graves' hyperthyroidism and ophthalmopathy. Amplified regions were TCR beta CDR3 sequences from RNA transcripts. During a first-round RT-PCR of the TCR CDR3, the HTBI primer set was used. TCRdb ran MiXCR on the multiplex PCR reads and lists one entry per CDR3 protein. Here the sample spans around 520,000 distinct CDR3 sequences, around 22% being singletons. Sequenced sample: blood. Receptors were obtained from a woman in her twenties or thirties with Graves' ophthalmopathy.

The sample holds many counts of this clonotype. This sequence joins TRBV5-1 and TRBJ1-1, with 9 bases aligning to TRBD1. The CDR3 has 15 amino acids. The V segment lost 2 bases and the J segment 6 bases; nucleotides outside the gene matches: 8. The germline CDR1 and CDR2 sequences are SGHRS and YFSETQ. CDR3 amino acids: CASSLGTGRPPEAFF. The CDR3 bases are TGCGCCAGCAGCTTAGGGACAGGGCGCCCCCCTGAAGCTTTCTTT.

This clonotype was counted at least ten times. CDR3 DNA sequence: TGTGCCAGCAGTACCCCGGAGGGCAATCAGCCCCAGCATTTT. It codes for CASSTPEGNQPQHF. J is TRBJ1-5 and V is TRBV6-1; D gene uncertain. This CDR3 has 14 amino acids. V was pared by 5 bases and J by 2 bases, with 10 bases between. The germline CDR1 and CDR2 sequences are MNHNS and SASEGT.

There are many counts of this clonotype. V gene TRBV24-1 combines with J gene TRBJ1-2; D uncertain. CDR3 size: 14 residues. V was pared by 2 bases and J by 4 bases, with 10 bases between. Germline assignment: CDR1 KGHDR and CDR2 SFDVKD. In DNA, the CDR3 is TGTGCCACCAGTGATTCTGAACGGGCCTATGGCTACACCTTC. Protein: CATSDSERAYGYTF.

The V and J genes are TRBV27 and TRBJ2-4; perhaps TRBD1 as D (7 bases). The CDR3 runs to 16 residues. Trimming removed 0 bases from V and 7 bases from J, with 16 bases in between. Germline loops: CDR1 MNHEY, CDR2 SMNVEV (reference sequence). Here the CDR3 reads CASSLSPGGRRNIQYF. The CDR3, as DNA: TGTGCCAGCAGTTTATCGCCAGGGGGGAGGCGGAACATTCAGTACTTC.

This clonotype has ten or more counts. The chain has TRBV5-1 and TRBJ1-2; 9 positions match TRBD1. This CDR3 is 14 amino acids long. Germline CDR1 is SGHRS and CDR2 is YFSETQ. V was pared by 4 bases and J by 4 bases, with 5 bases of the junction left unmatched. The chain's CDR3 is CASSPTGGSYGYTF. As DNA, the CDR3 is TGCGCCAGCAGCCCTACAGGGGGCAGCTATGGCTACACCTTC.

This clonotype was seen at least ten times. This chain uses TRBV27 with TRBJ1-2, with unresolved D. Trimming stripped 6 bases from V and 3 bases from J, with 11 bases between. The CDR3 is 13 residues long. CDR1 and CDR2 (germline): MNHEY, SMNVEV (reference sequence). CDR3 residues: CASSARVHYGYTF. The CDR3 coding sequence is TGTGCCAGCAGCGCAAGGGTCCACTATGGCTACACCTTC.

As regards this clonotype: This likely comes from a read error, as the CDR3 has no conserved phenylalanine or tryptophan at its end. It is unclear where the CDR3 begins or ends on the DNA, so no DNA is shown, and the CDR3 is as TCRdb lists it. The chain links TRBV2 to TRBJ2-2; the table assigns TRBD1, which was not confirmed against the DNA. The length of the CDR3 is 18 amino acids, counting both ends. From germline, CDR1 is SNHLY and CDR2 FYNNEI. CDR3 loop: CASKPGQGRGKNTGELLL.

This clonotype was detected ten times or more. The V gene is TRBV6-5, the J gene TRBJ1-1, with 7 bases lining up with TRBD1. There are 14 residues in the CDR3. With V trimmed by 4 bases and J by 0 bases, 2 bases remained unmatched. Germline lookup yields CDR1 MNHEY and CDR2 SVGAGI. CDR3 sequence reads: CASSSDRLNTEAFF. CDR3 DNA sequence: TGTGCCAGCAGTTCGGACAGGTTGAACACTGAAGCTTTCTTT.

The chain couples TRBV30 to TRBJ2-7; 12 nucleotides match TRBD1. The germline gives CDR1 GTSNPN, CDR2 SVGIG (reference sequence). The V and J ends lost 8 bases and 6 bases, in that order; junction bases with no gene match: 8. The length of the CDR3 is 13 residues. Written as DNA, the CDR3 is TGTGCCCAGACCCGGGACAGGGGGCGCGAGCAGTACTTC. Translation gives CAQTRDRGREQYF. The full variable domain, rest sourced from reference TRBV30 and TRBJ2-7, is SQTIHQWPATLVQPVGSPLSLECTVEGTSNPNLYWYRQAAGRGLQLLFYSVGIGQISSEVPQNLSASRPQDRQFILSSKKLLLSDSGFYLCAQTRDRGREQYFGPGTRLTVT.

The chain is built from TRBV7-6 and TRBJ2-7; D gene ambiguous. CDR1 is SGHVS, CDR2 FNYEAQ, per germline. V was clipped by 5 bases and J by 6 bases, with 17 bases between them. CDR3 size: 14 residues. CDR3 region: CASSPSGGVTEQYF. The CDR3 bases are TGTGCCAGCAGCCCGTCGGGTGGAGTGACCGAGCAGTACTTC.

The chain combines TRBV4-1 with TRBJ2-7; D gene uncertain. The germline CDR1 and CDR2 sequences are MGHRA and YSYEKL. This CDR3 is built from 16 residues. V was trimmed by 4 bases and J by 0 bases, leaving 16 bases between them. This CDR3 reads CASSPGPLSSSYEQYF. CDR3 bases: TGCGCCAGCAGCCCTGGGCCCTTATCGAGCTCCTACGAGCAGTACTTC.

This clonotype was seen at least ten times. V gene TRBV5-1 combines with J gene TRBJ2-4, with D tentatively TRBD1 or TRBD2 (5 bases each). CDR3 length equals 12 residues. Trimming stripped 2 bases from V and 6 bases from J, with 6 bases between. Germline loops: CDR1 SGHRS, CDR2 YFSETQ. CDR3 loop: CASSFGTNIQYF. CDR3 in DNA: TGCGCCAGCAGCTTTGGGACAAACATTCAGTACTTC.

The chain employs TRBV4-2 and TRBJ2-5, with 10 bases identical to TRBD2. Germline V gives CDR1 LGHNA, CDR2 YNFKEQ. V shed 3 bases, J shed 2 bases, and the junction held 6 bases outside the gene matches. The CDR3 consists of 16 residues. CDR3 nucleotide sequence: TGTGCCAGCAGCCATGGACTAGCGGACAATCAAGAGACCCAGTACTTC. Protein: CASSHGLADNQETQYF.

This clonotype was found many times. This chain uses TRBV6-4 with TRBJ2-2, with D possibly TRBD1 on 6 matching bases. The CDR3 runs 20 residues. V dropped 7 bases and J dropped 3 bases, with 30 bases sitting between them. The germline CDR1 and CDR2 sequences are MRHNA and SNTAGT. The CDR3 reads CASMRARVNYHRDDTGELFF. Written as DNA, the CDR3 is TGTGCCAGCATGAGGGCCAGGGTAAACTATCACAGGGATGACACCGGGGAGCTGTTTTTT.

CDR3 sequence (DNA): TGTGCCAGCAGTAACGGACAGGACCAGCATTTT. Its protein product is CASSNGQDQHF. The chain uses TRBV2 and TRBJ1-5; 7 positions match TRBD1. J lost 12 bases, V lost 5 bases, and 4 bases had no gene match. Germline lookup yields CDR1 SNHLY and CDR2 FYNNEI. The CDR3 loop spans 11 amino acids.

This clonotype was detected many times. V and J are TRBV20-1 and TRBJ2-7; D remains ambiguous. Trimming removed 1 base from V and 3 bases from J, with 16 bases in between. From germline, CDR1 is DFQATT and CDR2 SNEGSKA (reference sequence). CDR3 length: 15 amino acids. CDR3 sequence reads: CSARAMSEGFYEQYF. CDR3 bases: TGCAGTGCTAGAGCGATGTCGGAAGGTTTCTACGAGCAGTACTTC.

The J gene is TRBJ2-6, the V gene TRBV11-2; 8 bases are shared with TRBD1. This CDR3 has 17 residues. Germline loops: CDR1 SGHAT, CDR2 FQNNGV. V was pared by 0 bases and J by 4 bases, with 5 bases of the junction left unmatched. CDR3 DNA sequence: TGTGCCAGCAGCTTAGAGCAGGGGGCGCTAGGGGCCAACGTCCTGACTTTC. It translates to CASSLEQGALGANVLTF. The full variable domain, rest sourced from reference TRBV11-2 and TRBJ2-6, is EAGVAQSPRYKIIEKRQSVAFWCNPISGHATLYWYQQILGQGPKLLIQFQNNGVVDDSQLPKDRFSAERLKGVDSTLKIQPAKLEDSAVYLCASSLEQGALGANVLTFGAGSRLTVL.